The sequence of this TCR beta chain was determined in a study of cytotoxic CD8 clonotypes in ibrutinib-treated CLL. Turning to the study itself: Average yields of around 260,000 productive templates and 100,000 or so productive rearrangements characterized the samples.

Concerning this clone: The antigen is undetermined. Different DNA sequences within this sample yield the same CDR3.

The CDR3 is 12 amino acids. Germline V lookup: CDR1 MNHEY, CDR2 SMNVEV (reference sequence). Trimming pared 2 bases from V and 7 bases from J, leaving 6 bases between. Sequencing used immunoSEQ multiplex PCR; TCRdb keeps in-frame clones, though not all of them. Here the sample spans over 250,000 clones, 70% to 80% being singletons. Overall study results and limits: The clonality rise at ibrutinib response reflected private clonotype expansion.

J is TRBJ2-1 and V is TRBV27; D call uncertain. This receptor was obtained from a human donor with chronic lymphocytic leukemia. The starting material was PBMCs, obtained at disease progression, from a patient treated with ibrutinib. The CDR3 loop is CASSLVGNEQFF. The CDR3 nucleotides are TGTGCCAGCAGTTTAGTTGGTAATGAGCAGTTCTTC.